This T cell receptor (beta chain) was profiled in a study of CD8+ T cells in alopecia areata. Overall study: Administration of oral tofacitinib to treated patients was at 5 to 10 mg twice daily. Tofacitinib exposure lasted 6 to 18 months, followed by 6 months off drug.

Findings and caveats of the study: More clonal than normal scalp was lesional scalp, particularly alopecia totalis/universalis.

This clone was counted once. Antigen specificity is unknown. In each case, RNA was isolated and then reverse transcribed into cDNA as the sequencing template. This table comes from immunoSEQ multiplex PCR, and its TCRdb copy is limited to in-frame clones, with some not included. Among around 250,000 clones listed, 67% were seen once. V dropped 0 bases and J dropped 5 bases, with 6 bases sitting between them. The CDR3 totals 13 residues. CDR1 and CDR2 from the germline V gene are SGHDT and YYEEEE. CD4+ and CD8+ T cells were sorted from PBMCs stained for CD3, CD4 and CD8. The rearrangement uses TRBV5-6 and TRBJ1-5; no firm D call. Material: CD4+ T cells sorted from blood, obtained at week 0. The receptor was derived from a human donor with alopecia areata. CDR3 in DNA: TGTGCCAGCAGCTTGGATCCCTATCAGCCCCAGCATTTT. It translates to CASSLDPYQPQHF.